Listed below are T cell receptor beta chains from one sample, sequenced in a study of blood T cell repertoires in COVID-19. Only in-frame clones appear in the TCRdb table, and some are missing; sequencing was by immunoSEQ multiplex PCR. This table holds roughly 200,000 clones, around 88% found once. Input material: peripheral blood. The receptors were gathered from a man aged 35 to 55 with active or convalescent COVID-19. The conserved cysteine and the conserved F or W are not part of the CDR3 here.

CDR3aa,j_gene,v_gene
ASSRLYEQY,TRBJ2-7,TRBV7-2
ASSLSPRTGTKEETQY,TRBJ2-5,TRBV5-1
ASSPPSSYEQY,TRBJ2-7,TRBV3-1/TRBV3-2
ASSQVVSGRGEQY,TRBJ2-7,TRBV4-1
ASGMGGPDIQY,TRBJ2-4,TRBV28
ASSRQGGNEKLF,TRBJ1-4,TRBV3-1/TRBV3-2
AWSGIGVRGAAEAF,TRBJ1-1,TRBV30
ASSREVEAGET,TRBJ1-2,TRBV5-1
ASSQPGQGFEKLF,TRBJ1-4,TRBV7-8
ASTEGPNYGYT,TRBJ1-2,TRBV2
ASSQYNQPQH,TRBJ1-5,TRBV3-1/TRBV3-2
ASSLQPGGSQETQY,TRBJ2-5,TRBV7-6
ASRFDRGRGYGYT,TRBJ1-2,TRBV6-6
ASSILGFRSNQPQH,TRBJ1-5,TRBV28
ATSDLNLFEKRQVSGNTIY,TRBJ1-3,TRBV24-1
ASSRTPADGYT,TRBJ1-2,TRBV18
ASSFDRAQETQY,TRBJ2-5,TRBV7-9
ASSKTTDMNTEAF,TRBJ1-1,TRBV21-1
ASSLGPSSTYEQY,TRBJ2-7,TRBV7-7
ASPEKAGGESNQPQH,TRBJ1-5,TRBV10-1
ASSQVLGGAGDTQY,TRBJ2-3,TRBV4-1
ASSLRTGKANTGELF,TRBJ2-2,TRBV7-8
ASSPYRGNYGYT,TRBJ1-2,TRBV6-5
SVEDRGDEAF,TRBJ1-1,TRBV29-1
ASSSRGFSNTEAF,TRBJ1-1,TRBV5-1
ASSYRGQETQY,TRBJ2-5,TRBV5-1
ASSPWRGTGSIGELF,TRBJ2-2,TRBV19
ASSSVTGLAWEQY,TRBJ2-7,TRBV27
ASNPEASGNTEAF,TRBJ1-1,TRBV5-6
ASSTGVVYGYT,TRBJ1-2,TRBV6-2/TRBV6-3
SGDRIMNTEAF,TRBJ1-1,TRBV29-1
ASRTGTTPYEQY,TRBJ2-7,TRBV19
ASSPEDEGSRGNQPQH,TRBJ1-5,TRBV18
ASSLRQGKSNQPQH,TRBJ1-5,TRBV28
SASGTGQSYEQY,TRBJ2-7,TRBV20-1
ASSRTGDSNQPQH,TRBJ1-5,TRBV11-2
ASSQPGTGGLWNSPLH,TRBJ1-6,TRBV3-1/TRBV3-2
ASRRQGDAGELF,TRBJ2-2,TRBV7-9
ASSLGRNTEAF,TRBJ1-1,TRBV5-1
ASGLGQGGSHRETQY,TRBJ2-5,TRBV12-5
ASSPTGGYEQY,TRBJ2-7,TRBV7-2
ASSPTGGEYTEAF,TRBJ1-1,TRBV5-4
ASSLGQWVRTGYNEQF,TRBJ2-1,TRBV7-2
SAKTSGGAFETQY,TRBJ2-5,TRBV29-1
ATSDFVGTGYGYT,TRBJ1-2,TRBV24-1
ASSTTREMTF,TRBJ1-1,TRBV7-9
AVTENNQPQH,TRBJ1-5,TRBV7-9
ASSRQDTEAF,TRBJ1-1,TRBV28
ASSQLAASTDTQY,TRBJ2-3,TRBV3-1/TRBV3-2
SARSGDTQY,TRBJ2-3,TRBV20-1
ASSLQQGYNEQF,TRBJ2-1,TRBV5-1
ASQGADNEQF,TRBJ2-1,TRBV7-3
ASKNSGYGYT,TRBJ1-2,TRBV6-5
ASSRSGSASYNEQF,TRBJ2-1,TRBV6-2/TRBV6-3
ASSALASGSSDEQF,TRBJ2-1,TRBV27
ASSEGFDGGTYEQY,TRBJ2-7,TRBV6-1
ASSLERTGGRETQY,TRBJ2-5,TRBV11-2
ASSQRETGLYGYT,TRBJ1-2,TRBV14
ASTPGKGGLEKLF,TRBJ1-4,TRBV5-1